Listed here are 2 T cell receptor beta chains from one sample, sequenced in a study of molecular identifiers for immune sequencing clone quantification. TCRdb redid the calling of the PCR reads with MiXCR, one entry per CDR3 protein. The data hold about 500,000 distinct CDR3 sequences, with roughly 25% observed a single time. The source material was naive CD8+ T cells from blood, with Jurkat cell RNA spiked in. Specified subset: FACS-sorted CD8+CD4-CCR7+CD45RA+ naive T cells. The source of these receptors is a human donor in good health. Some libraries in this study had Jurkat cell RNA spiked in.

Turning to this clonotype: It may be a read error: a sequence one base away is much more abundant. This CDR3 is missing its conserved last phenylalanine or tryptophan, likely due to a read error. V is TRBV27 and J is TRBJ1-5; possible D gene TRBD1, 5 bases. The V and J ends lost 2 bases and 7 bases respectively, with 9 bases between them. Germline V gives CDR1 MNHEY, CDR2 SMNVEV (reference sequence). The CDR3 runs to 13 residues. CDR3: CASSLRGGQPQHL. CDR3 coding DNA: TGTGCCAGCAGTTTACGCGGGGGGCAGCCCCAGCATTTA.

On this clonotype: One end of the junction fails to match germline, which may point to a read error. The chain couples TRBV19 to TRBJ1-1; D might be TRBD1 (6 bases). Germline assignment: CDR1 LNHDA and CDR2 SQIVND (reference sequence). The CDR3 sequence is 14 residues long. The CDR3 sequence: CASSIGGGLFEAIF. CDR3 in DNA: TGTGCCAGTAGTATAGGCGGGGGCCTATTTGAAGCTATCTTT.